Listed below are T cell receptor beta chains from one sample, sequenced in a study of OX40 agonist ivuxolimab in advanced cancers. TCRdb's table, derived via immunoSEQ multiplex PCR, lists solely in-frame clones and lacks some. Of around 64,000 clones in the sample, 87% are singletons; the top ten hold approximately 0.39%. The starting material was CD4+ or CD8+ T cells sorted from blood, obtained in a trial of the OX40 agonist ivuxolimab. The receptors derive from an adult with an advanced solid tumor such as melanoma, head and neck, liver or kidney cancer. The CDR3 runs from the conserved cysteine through the conserved F or W. The order of the fields is V gene, D gene, clone size, J gene, CDR3 DNA, CDR3 protein. The D gene is left open where the match is weak. The size entry is marked missing in some rows and otherwise reads once, few, many or a size class.

TRBV27,.,.,TRBJ2-7,TGTGCCAGCAGTTTATCGTTCCAGGGGCCCTACGAGCAGTACTTC,CASSLSFQGPYEQYF
TRBV28,.,.,TRBJ2-4,TGTGCCAGCAGTTTGGCAGGGGCGGGGAGAAACATTCAGTACTTC,CASSLAGAGRNIQYF
TRBV30,.,few,TRBJ1-1,TGTGCCTGGACCCCTAGGGGGGATGAAGCTTTCTTT,CAWTPRGDEAFF
TRBV19,.,.,TRBJ2-7,TGTGCCAGTAGTCGGCGGGAAAGATACGAGCAGTACTTC,CASSRRERYEQYF
TRBV5-6,TRBD1,.,TRBJ1-1,TGTGCCAGCAGCTTTTGGGACAGAATGAACACTGAAGCTTTCTTT,CASSFWDRMNTEAFF
TRBV18,.,.,TRBJ1-1,TGTGCCAGCTCACCACTGGGGGGCGAGGGCACTGAAGCTTTCTTT,CASSPLGGEGTEAFF
TRBV2,TRBD2,.,TRBJ2-2,TGTGCCAGCAGCAAGCTAGCGGGGGGGAACACCGGGGAGCTGTTTTTT,CASSKLAGGNTGELFF
TRBV25-1,.,.,TRBJ2-3,TGTGCCAGCAGTGAACAACAGGCAATCGGCACAGATACGCAGTATTTT,CASSEQQAIGTDTQYF
TRBV5-4,TRBD1,.,TRBJ2-1,TGTGCCAGCCTCGACAGGGGGTACTACAATGAGCAGTTCTTC,CASLDRGYYNEQFF
TRBV7-2,TRBD1,.,TRBJ2-7,TGTGCCAGCAGTCGGGCCGGGACAGTATACGAGCAGTACTTC,CASSRAGTVYEQYF
TRBV9,TRBD1,.,TRBJ2-1,TGTGCCAGCAGCGCGGACAGGAGATCCTACAATGAGCAGTTCTTC,CASSADRRSYNEQFF
TRBV5-6,.,.,TRBJ2-5,TGTGCCAGCAGCCCTCGAGGAGGCTTCCAAGAGACCCAGTACTTC,CASSPRGGFQETQYF
TRBV7-8,.,.,TRBJ1-6,TGTGCCAGCAGCACAGGACAGTCCCGACCCCTCCACTTT,CASSTGQSRPLHF
TRBV5-1,.,.,TRBJ2-3,TGCGCCAGCAGCTTACAGCCAAAGGACACAGATACGCAGTATTTT,CASSLQPKDTDTQYF